Sequencing of this T cell receptor (beta chain) was carried out in a study of vaccination and CD4 T cells after COVID-19. The study, taken as a whole, reports: Reactive clonotype counts went from median approximately 23 after infection to approximately 38 after vaccination, nonsignificantly.

The time point was: late sampling 161 to 241 days after vaccination in a few convalescent patients. The treatment was: roughly ten-day PBMC culture with coronavirus spike peptide pools or control peptides (ViraFEST assay). ViraFEST used peptide pools to expand antigen-specific T cells, then sequenced TCRs. Sequence data for DNA of cultured CD4+ T cells were generated by the Oncomine TCR Beta short-read assay. One entry per CDR3 protein, called by TCRdb with MiXCR from the PCR reads. The repertoire consists of fewer than 20,000 distinct CDR3 sequences, with around 43% occurring once and the leading ten covering about 17%. This clonotype has a handful of counts. Its antigen remains unknown. The sample was CD4+ T cells from blood, cultured in vitro, taken about 7 months after SARS-CoV-2 vaccination. This clonotype originated in a human donor who had recovered from COVID-19.

CDR3 nucleotide sequence: TGTGCCAGCAGTCTAATCCTAGGGGAATCTGGCTACACCTTC. Its translation is CASSLILGESGYTF. This chain links TRBV6-1 with TRBJ1-2; possibly TRBD1 for D (5 bases). This CDR3 region has 14 residues. Per the germline V gene, CDR1 is MNHNS and CDR2 is SASEGT. The V and J ends lost 5 bases and 7 bases respectively, with 17 bases between them.